The rows below give T cell receptor beta chains drawn from one sample of a study of OX40 agonist ivuxolimab in advanced cancers. Libraries were prepared by immunoSEQ multiplex PCR; TCRdb keeps only in-frame clonotypes and omits some of them. The sample contains roughly 34,000 clones, roughly 82% of which appear only once. The specimen comprised CD4+ or CD8+ T cells sorted from blood, sampled in a trial of the OX40 agonist ivuxolimab. The receptor source for this set is an adult with an advanced solid tumor such as melanoma, head and neck, liver or kidney cancer. The CDR3 runs from the conserved cysteine through the conserved F or W. The D gene is left open where the match is weak. Clone size is given for some rows only: seen once, a few or many times, or a class if the clone is expanded.

J gene,D gene,V gene,clone size,CDR3 length,CDR3 protein,CDR3 DNA
TRBJ2-3,TRBD2,TRBV13,-,16,CASRYMTSGDTDTQYF,TGTGCCAGCAGGTATATGACTAGCGGAGACACAGATACGCAGTATTTT
TRBJ1-5,-,TRBV19,-,14,CASSMNLWSQPQHF,TGTGCCAGTAGTATGAACTTGTGGAGTCAGCCCCAGCATTTT
TRBJ2-5,-,TRBV19,-,14,CASKGLGGQETQYF,TGTGCCAGTAAAGGGCTGGGGGGCCAAGAGACCCAGTACTTC
TRBJ1-2,-,TRBV7-8,-,14,CASSLLSGDYGYTF,TGTGCCAGCAGCTTATTGTCAGGGGACTATGGCTACACCTTC
TRBJ2-3,-,TRBV9,-,14,CASSVDSSTDTQYF,TGTGCCAGCAGCGTAGACTCTAGCACAGATACGCAGTATTTT
TRBJ1-5,-,TRBV29-1,-,15,CSVSDSLMGNQPQHF,TGCAGCGTTTCGGACAGTCTTATGGGCAATCAGCCCCAGCATTTT
TRBJ2-3,TRBD2,TRBV27,-,16,CASSLRLAGSTDTQYF,TGTGCCAGCAGTTTAAGGCTAGCGGGAAGCACAGATACGCAGTATTTT
TRBJ2-1,TRBD2,TRBV6-4,-,15,CASSDSGTSYNEQFF,TGTGCCAGCAGTGATAGCGGGACCTCCTACAATGAGCAGTTCTTC
TRBJ1-5,-,TRBV11-3,-,14,CASSLGGGLQPQHF,TGTGCCAGCAGCTTAGGCGGGGGCCTTCAGCCCCAGCATTTT
TRBJ2-3,TRBD2,TRBV5-1,once,16,CASSLALAGSGDTQYF,TGCGCCAGCAGCTTGGCACTAGCGGGGTCCGGGGATACGCAGTATTTT
TRBJ2-7,-,TRBV6-5,-,12,CASSSLNYEQYF,TGTGCCAGCAGCTCCCTTAACTACGAGCAGTACTTC
TRBJ2-1,-,TRBV7-9,-,14,CASSAGPRINEQFF,TGTGCCAGCAGCGCAGGCCCTAGAATCAATGAGCAGTTCTTC
TRBJ2-5,-,TRBV6-6,-,14,CASSSRWDWGTQYF,TGTGCCAGCAGTTCCCGCTGGGACTGGGGGACCCAGTACTTC
TRBJ1-6,TRBD1,TRBV10-3,-,15,CAIRGGQGMNSPLHF,TGTGCCATCAGGGGAGGACAGGGTATGAATTCACCCCTCCACTTT
TRBJ2-2,TRBD1,TRBV11-3,-,16,CASSARDREIHGELFF,TGTGCCAGCAGCGCCCGGGACAGGGAAATCCACGGGGAGCTGTTTTTT
TRBJ2-2,-,TRBV28,few,12,CASSQNTGELFF,TGTGCCAGCAGTCAGAACACCGGGGAGCTGTTTTTT
TRBJ1-1,-,TRBV7-9,-,14,CASSYPPLNTEAFF,TGTGCCAGCAGCTACCCCCCGCTCAACACTGAAGCTTTCTTT
TRBJ2-1,TRBD2,TRBV7-6,few,17,CASSPRPSGDFYNEQFF,TGTGCCAGCAGCCCGCGGCCTAGCGGGGACTTCTACAATGAGCAGTTCTTC
TRBJ1-1,-,TRBV27,-,14,CASSWQGRNTEAFF,TGTGCCAGCAGTTGGCAGGGACGGAACACTGAAGCTTTCTTT
TRBJ2-1,TRBD1,TRBV25-1,-,14,CASNGQGPYNEQFF,TGTGCCAGCAACGGACAGGGGCCCTACAATGAGCAGTTCTTC
TRBJ2-5,TRBD2,TRBV2,-,18,CASSLFRRAGGKWETQYF,TGTGCCAGCAGTCTTTTTCGTCGAGCGGGGGGGAAATGGGAGACCCAGTACTTC
TRBJ2-7,-,TRBV4-1,-,13,CASSQDMGYEQYF,TGCGCCAGCAGCCAAGATATGGGCTACGAGCAGTACTTC
TRBJ1-5,-,TRBV27,few,14,CASRQTGGDQPQHF,TGTGCCAGCAGGCAAACGGGAGGGGATCAGCCCCAGCATTTT
TRBJ2-5,-,TRBV19,-,15,CASSILVGGQETQYF,TGTGCCAGTAGTATACTAGTTGGGGGCCAAGAGACCCAGTACTTC
TRBJ2-4,TRBD1,TRBV5-6,-,16,CASSFDRDLAKNIQYF,TGTGCCAGCAGCTTTGACAGGGATCTAGCCAAAAACATTCAGTACTTC